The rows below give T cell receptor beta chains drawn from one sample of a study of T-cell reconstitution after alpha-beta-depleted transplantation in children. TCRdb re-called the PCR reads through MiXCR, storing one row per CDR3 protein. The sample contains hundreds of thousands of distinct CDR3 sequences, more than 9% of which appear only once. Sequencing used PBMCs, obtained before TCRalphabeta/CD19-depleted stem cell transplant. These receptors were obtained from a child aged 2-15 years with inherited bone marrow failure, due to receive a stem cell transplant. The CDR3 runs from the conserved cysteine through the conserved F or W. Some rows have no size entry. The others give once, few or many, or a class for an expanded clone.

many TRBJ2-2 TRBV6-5 CASSYGRPGELFF
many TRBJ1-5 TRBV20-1 CSASFGGTKPQHF
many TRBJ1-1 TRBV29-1 CSACTRTLSQNTEAFF
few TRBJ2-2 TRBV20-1 CSARAWGSGELFF
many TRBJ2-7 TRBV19 CASSRWETGSEQYF
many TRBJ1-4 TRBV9 CASSPSGGGKLFF
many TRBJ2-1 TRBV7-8 CASTGLAGNNEQFF
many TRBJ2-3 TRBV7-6 CASSWTSGRTDTQYF
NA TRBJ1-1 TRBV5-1 CASSHRGDGTEAFF
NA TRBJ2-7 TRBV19 CASIGLAQGTYEQYF
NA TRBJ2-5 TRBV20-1 CSARMWTSGKETQYF
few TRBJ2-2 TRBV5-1 CASSLAFGRGAGELFF